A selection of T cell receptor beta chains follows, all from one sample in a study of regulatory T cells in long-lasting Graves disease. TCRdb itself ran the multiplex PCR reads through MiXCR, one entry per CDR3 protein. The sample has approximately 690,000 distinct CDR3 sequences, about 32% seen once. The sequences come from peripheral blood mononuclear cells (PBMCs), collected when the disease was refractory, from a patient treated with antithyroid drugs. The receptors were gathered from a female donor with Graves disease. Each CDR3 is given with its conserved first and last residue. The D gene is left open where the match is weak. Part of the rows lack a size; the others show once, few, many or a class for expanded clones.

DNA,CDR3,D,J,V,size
TGTGCCAGCAGCTTAGCCCCACGAGCCAAAGGCTACACCTTC,CASSLAPRAKGYTF,NA,TRBJ1-2,TRBV7-8,NA
TGTGCCAGCAGTTACATACCAAGGGTTAGCAATCAGCCCCAGCATTTT,CASSYIPRVSNQPQHF,NA,TRBJ1-5,TRBV6-5,NA
TGCGCCAGCAGGGATCGACTAGCGGGGTACAATGAGCAGTTCTTC,CASRDRLAGYNEQFF,TRBD2,TRBJ2-1,TRBV10-2,NA
TGTGCCAGCAGTATACCTCCGGGACAGGGGGCGAACACTGAAGCTTTCTTT,CASSIPPGQGANTEAFF,TRBD1,TRBJ1-1,TRBV12-3/TRBV12-4,NA
TGTGCCAGCAGTTTCCTCACAGGGGGCGGACTCTATGGCTACACCTTC,CASSFLTGGGLYGYTF,TRBD1,TRBJ1-2,TRBV27,NA
TGTGCCAGCAGCCGACAGGGTTTTAACTATGGCTACACCTTC,CASSRQGFNYGYTF,TRBD1,TRBJ1-2,TRBV28,many
TGCAGTGCCAGAGAAACTAACTATGGCTACACCTTC,CSARETNYGYTF,NA,TRBJ1-2,TRBV20-1,few
TGTGCCTGGACTCCCACAAACTACGAGCAGTACTTC,CAWTPTNYEQYF,NA,TRBJ2-7,TRBV30,few
TGTGCCAGCAGTTTGGGGGGTAGCAATCAGCCCCAGCATTTT,CASSLGGSNQPQHF,NA,TRBJ1-5,TRBV12-3/TRBV12-4,medium-sized
TGCAGTGCTAGAGCCCACAGGACCGGGACAAAGGATTCACCCCTCCACTTT,CSARAHRTGTKDSPLHF,NA,TRBJ1-6,TRBV20-1,few
TGTGCCAGCAGCCGTGGACAGCTTAACTCTGGAAACACCATATATTTT,CASSRGQLNSGNTIYF,NA,TRBJ1-3,TRBV7-2,NA
TGTGCCATCAGTGGTGGGAGAAACACTGAAGCTTTCTTT,CAISGGRNTEAFF,NA,TRBJ1-1,TRBV10-3,few
TGTGCCAGCAGCTCCCAGGGGGGAGGGCCCTCGGACGAGCAGTACTTC,CASSSQGGGPSDEQYF,NA,TRBJ2-7,TRBV7-6,once
TGTGCCAGTAAGAAGGGACAGGGATTGATTAGCACTGAAGCTTTCTTT,CASKKGQGLISTEAFF,TRBD1,TRBJ1-1,TRBV12-3/TRBV12-4,many
TGTGCCAGCCTCCAGTTAACTAACTATGACTACACCTTC,CASLQLTNYDYTF,NA,TRBJ1-2,TRBV28,NA
TGTGCCAGCAGCGCCCGCAGGGACGGGAACCAAGAGACCCAGTACTTC,CASSARRDGNQETQYF,NA,TRBJ2-5,TRBV9,NA
TGCAGTGCTAGAGTCACGGATACGCAGTATTTT,CSARVTDTQYF,NA,TRBJ2-3,TRBV20-1,NA
TGTGCCAGCAGTCCCGGCACCCTGAAAGAAAAACTGTTTTTT,CASSPGTLKEKLFF,NA,TRBJ1-4,TRBV6-1,few
TGCAGCGTTAATCCTAGCGGGAGAAGGAAGACCCAGTACTTC,CSVNPSGRRKTQYF,TRBD2,TRBJ2-5,TRBV29-1,NA
TGTGCCAGCAGCCAAGAAGGGGGCGGTCTAGCGGGAGACGAAGAGACCCAGTACTTC,CASSQEGGGLAGDEETQYF,TRBD2,TRBJ2-5,TRBV3-1,few
TGCGCCAGCAGGAAGTCCGATCAGGACACTGAAGCTTTCTTT,CASRKSDQDTEAFF,NA,TRBJ1-1,TRBV5-1,few
TGTGCCAGCAGTCGGGGACAGGGGACAGCAGAGACCCAGTACTTC,CASSRGQGTAETQYF,TRBD1,TRBJ2-5,TRBV6-1,many
TGTGCCAGCAGCCCCGATGTTGGAGGCAATCAGCCCCAGCATTTT,CASSPDVGGNQPQHF,NA,TRBJ1-5,TRBV6-4,many
TGTGCCAGCAGTTTTTTGGGACAGGGGACCTACGGGCAGTACTTC,CASSFLGQGTYGQYF,TRBD1,TRBJ2-7,TRBV27,once
TGCAGCGCCGAGGGACAGATGAACACCGGGGAGCTGTTTTTT,CSAEGQMNTGELFF,TRBD1,TRBJ2-2,TRBV29-1,once
TGCAGTGCTAGAGATGTGATGATGGCTAACTATGGCTACACCTTC,CSARDVMMANYGYTF,NA,TRBJ1-2,TRBV20-1,NA
TGTGCCAGCAGCTTAAACGGATTACTATATGGCTACACCTTC,CASSLNGLLYGYTF,NA,TRBJ1-2,TRBV7-9,few
TGTGCCAGCAGTTACTCCCGACAGTCTCCCTATGGCTACACCTTC,CASSYSRQSPYGYTF,NA,TRBJ1-2,TRBV6-5,few
TGTGCCAGCCAGGGGGGCCGCAATCAGCCCCAGCATTTT,CASQGGRNQPQHF,TRBD1,TRBJ1-5,TRBV19,NA
TGCGCCAGCAGCTTTTCGGCGGGATCCTACGAGCAGTACTTC,CASSFSAGSYEQYF,NA,TRBJ2-7,TRBV5-1,few
TGCGCCAGCAGCGCCCAGCTACAGGGGATGGGGTCTGGGGCCAACGTCCTGACTTTC,CASSAQLQGMGSGANVLTF,TRBD1,TRBJ2-6,TRBV5-1,NA
TGTGCCACCTCCTTCGCAAGGGTGGCTGAAGCTTTCTTT,CATSFARVAEAFF,NA,TRBJ1-1,TRBV19,NA
TGCAGCGTTGTGGACAGCGGGAGATACAATGAGCAGTTCTTC,CSVVDSGRYNEQFF,TRBD2,TRBJ2-1,TRBV29-1,NA
TGTGCCAGCAGTTCCAAACAGGGGGCCTATGGCTACACCTTC,CASSSKQGAYGYTF,TRBD1,TRBJ1-2,TRBV6-2/TRBV6-3,few
TGTGCCAGCAGCCACCGGGACAGGCCCTCTAACTATGGCTACACCTTC,CASSHRDRPSNYGYTF,TRBD1,TRBJ1-2,TRBV7-9,few
TGCGCCAGCAGCTTGGAGACAGGAGCTTTCCAAGAGACCCAGTACTTC,CASSLETGAFQETQYF,NA,TRBJ2-5,TRBV5-1,NA
TGCAGTGCTAGAGATGTGTACGGGAACACTGAAGCTTTCTTT,CSARDVYGNTEAFF,NA,TRBJ1-1,TRBV20-1,NA
TGTGCCAGCAATCCTGAACGGGTCGGTGGCTACACCTTC,CASNPERVGGYTF,NA,TRBJ1-2,TRBV28,many
TGTGCCAGCAGCTGGGGGACTAGCGGGCCGTACAATGAGCAGTTCTTC,CASSWGTSGPYNEQFF,TRBD2,TRBJ2-1,TRBV7-2,NA
TGTGCCAGCAGGTCACAAGGAAACACCATATATTTT,CASRSQGNTIYF,NA,TRBJ1-3,TRBV12-3/TRBV12-4,NA
TGTGCCAGCAGCCCTCGTCCATATGGCTACACCTTC,CASSPRPYGYTF,NA,TRBJ1-2,TRBV3-1,many
TGTGCCAGCAGCTCAATAGCGGACACTGAAGCTTTCTTT,CASSSIADTEAFF,NA,TRBJ1-1,TRBV7-6,many
TGTGCCAGCACGAGGGGTGGGTTCAGCACAGATACGCAGTATTTT,CASTRGGFSTDTQYF,NA,TRBJ2-3,TRBV28,NA